The T cell receptor (beta chain) under discussion was sequenced for a study of radiotherapy plus CTLA-4 blockade in lung cancer. Trimming cost V 6 bases and J 4 bases, with 16 bases left between them. The germline gives CDR1 LGHNA, CDR2 YSLEER. This CDR3 comprises 15 residues. Study-wide findings and caveats: The best predictor of response was reported to be early blood T cell clone dynamics, with interferon-beta.

A note on this clone: Its antigen is as yet unknown.

Assay used: immunoSEQ multiplex PCR; TCRdb lists only in-frame clones, some missing. Of roughly 35,000 clones detected, 70% to 80% appear once; the ten largest clones hold over 12%. This sample comprised peripheral blood, obtained from a patient treated with radiotherapy plus ipilimumab. V is TRBV4-3 and J is TRBJ1-5; D might be TRBD1 (5 bases). This receptor was obtained from a human donor with non-small cell lung cancer that progressed on radiotherapy plus ipilimumab. The CDR3 here is CASSSGLGGNQPQHF. CDR3 DNA sequence: TGCGCCAGCAGTTCGGGACTCGGGGGGAATCAGCCCCAGCATTTT.